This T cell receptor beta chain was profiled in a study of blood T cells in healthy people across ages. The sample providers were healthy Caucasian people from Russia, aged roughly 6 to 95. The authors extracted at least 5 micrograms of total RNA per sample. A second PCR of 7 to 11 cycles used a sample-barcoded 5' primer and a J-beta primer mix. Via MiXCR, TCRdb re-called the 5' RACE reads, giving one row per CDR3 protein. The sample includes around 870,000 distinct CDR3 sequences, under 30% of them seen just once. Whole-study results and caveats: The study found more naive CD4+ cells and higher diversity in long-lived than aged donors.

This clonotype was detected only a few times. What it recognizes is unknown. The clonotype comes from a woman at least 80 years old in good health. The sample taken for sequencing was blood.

Here the CDR3 DNA reads TGCGCCAGCAGCTTGGATTTACTAGCGGGGGGATACAATGAGCAGTTCTTC. It specifies CASSLDLLAGGYNEQFF. The V gene is TRBV5-1, the J gene TRBJ2-1; TRBD2 matches at 12 bases. The ends lost 0 bases at V and 4 bases at J; junction bases unmatched: 5. The CDR3 contains 17 residues. Germline CDR1 and CDR2: SGHRS and YFSETQ.